One and the same sample provided the 21 T cell receptor beta chains below, sequenced in a study of siplizumab effects on memory and regulatory T cells. Assay: immunoSEQ multiplex PCR; the TCRdb copy retains only in-frame clones and omits some. Altogether some 100,000 clones are present, 91% being singletons, with the ten largest covering over 0.12%. Sequencing input: CD4+ T cells sorted from blood. Receptors were obtained from a human donor in good health.

The V and J genes are TRBV29-1 and TRBJ1-2; D possibly corresponds to TRBD1 (5 bases). The length of the CDR3 is 14 residues. Trimming left V 6 bases short and J 5 bases short, with 19 bases between. Germline loops: CDR1 SQVTM, CDR2 ANQGSEA. DNA for the CDR3: TGCAGCGTCGGTCGGACACCGGACTCTTATGGCTACACCTTC. Amino acids: CSVGRTPDSYGYTF.

V and J are TRBV4-3 and TRBJ1-4, with TRBD1 matching over 7 bases. The CDR3 contains 16 residues. Trimming took 4 bases from V and 8 from J; bases not matched to a gene: 13. From germline, CDR1 is LGHNA and CDR2 YSLEER. DNA for the CDR3: TGCGCCAGCAGCCGCCATAGGGACAGTCGGCCCGAAAAACTGTTTTTT. Its translation is CASSRHRDSRPEKLFF.

The chain carries TRBV30 and TRBJ2-5, with D perhaps being TRBD1 or TRBD2 (5 bases each). V was pared by 0 bases and J by 9 bases, with 11 bases between. Germline V gene lookup returns CDR1 GTSNPN and CDR2 SVGIG (reference sequence). The CDR3 loop spans 12 amino acids. The DNA of the CDR3 is TGTGCCTGGAGTGTCGGGGCGGTAGCCCAGTACTTC. It is translated as CAWSVGAVAQYF.

The chain carries TRBV5-4 and TRBJ2-5; no definite D call. The germline V and J ends were trimmed by 2 bases and 0 bases, with 5 bases remaining between them. Germline V lookup: CDR1 SGHNT, CDR2 YYREEE (reference sequence). This CDR3 region has 13 residues. As DNA, the CDR3 is TGTGCCAGCAGCTTCCAAAACCAAGAGACCCAGTACTTC. Encoded protein: CASSFQNQETQYF.

The genes are TRBV10-3 and TRBJ1-2; 10 nucleotides line up with TRBD1. The CDR3 covers 13 residues. V was pared by 6 bases and J by 4 bases, with 2 bases of the junction left unmatched. From germline, CDR1 is ENHRY and CDR2 SYGVKD. This chain's CDR3 is CAISGQGVYGYTF. CDR3 coding DNA: TGTGCCATCAGCGGACAGGGGGTCTATGGCTACACCTTC.

The CDR3 loop reads CASSVVEGGEGYTF. The CDR3 nucleotides are TGTGCCAGCAGCGTAGTAGAGGGAGGGGAAGGCTACACCTTC. The chain joins TRBV9 to TRBJ1-2; maybe TRBD1 (5 bases). This CDR3 is built from 14 residues. The germline gives CDR1 SGDLS, CDR2 YYNGEE. Trimming took 0 bases from V and 8 from J, leaving 14 bases between them.

The genes are TRBV27 and TRBJ2-6; D uncertain. Trimming left V 5 bases short and J 2 bases short, with 22 bases between. The CDR3 runs to 19 residues. Germline CDR1 and CDR2: MNHEY and SMNVEV (reference sequence). The CDR3 is CASSPPLDGSLPGANVLTF. The CDR3 DNA sequence: TGTGCCAGCAGTCCCCCCCTGGACGGTAGTTTACCTGGGGCCAACGTCCTGACTTTC.

V gene TRBV14 combines with J gene TRBJ2-7; 9 bases map to TRBD1. Per germline, CDR1 SGHDN and CDR2 FVKESK. Unmatched junction bases numbered 4, after V lost 4 bases and J lost 0 bases. The CDR3 loop spans 15 amino acids. The CDR3 here is CASSPGQGISYEQYF. CDR3 in DNA: TGTGCCAGCAGCCCGGGACAGGGCATCTCCTACGAGCAGTACTTC.

The J gene is TRBJ2-3, the V gene TRBV28; D gene ambiguous. The germline V and J ends were trimmed by 6 bases and 4 bases, with 14 bases remaining between them. Looked up from germline, CDR1 is MDHEN and CDR2 is SYDVKM. The CDR3 loop spans 14 amino acids. The CDR3: CASSSSRVADTQYF. In nucleotides, the CDR3 is TGTGCCAGCAGCTCTTCTAGAGTCGCAGATACGCAGTATTTT. Complete variable domain (other parts from reference TRBV28 and TRBJ2-3): DVKVTQSSRYLVKRTGEKVFLECVQDMDHENMFWYRQDPGLGLRLIYFSYDVKMKEKGDIPEGYSVSREKKERFSLILESASTNQTSMYLCASSSSRVADTQYFGPGTRLTVL.

This clone appeared a single time. The chain uses TRBV19 and TRBJ1-6, with D possibly TRBD1 on 6 matching bases. Trimming left V 2 bases short and J 7 bases short, with 21 bases between. Germline V lookup: CDR1 LNHDA, CDR2 SQIVND (reference sequence). CDR3 size: 18 residues. The DNA for the CDR3 is TGTGCCAGTAGTATAATGGGCCCAGATCAAAGGGGGAATTCACCCCTCCACTTT. Protein product: CASSIMGPDQRGNSPLHF.

The gene calls are TRBV11-2 and TRBJ2-2; D is uncertain. Germline V gene sequence: CDR1 SGHAT, CDR2 FQNNGV. Trimming stripped 2 bases from V and 2 bases from J, with 9 bases between. CDR3 size: 15 residues. The chain's CDR3 is CASSLWQYNTGELFF. The CDR3 bases are TGTGCCAGCAGCTTATGGCAGTACAACACCGGGGAGCTGTTTTTT.

The chain links TRBV19 to TRBJ1-1; 7 bases are shared with TRBD1. Germline V gene lookup returns CDR1 LNHDA and CDR2 SQIVND (reference sequence). V lost 5 bases to trimming and J lost 6 bases; unmatched junction nucleotides: 9. The CDR3 runs 14 residues. The CDR3: CASSPGGGLPEAFF. The CDR3 bases are TGTGCCAGTAGTCCAGGGGGGGGATTGCCTGAAGCTTTCTTT. The full variable domain, with the rest looked up from reference TRBV19 and TRBJ1-1, is DGGITQSPKYLFRKEGQNVTLSCEQNLNHDAMYWYRQDPGQGLRLIYYSQIVNDFQKGDIAEGYSVSREKKESFPLTVTSAQKNPTAFYLCASSPGGGLPEAFFGQGTRLTVV.

The rearrangement joins TRBV7-9 to TRBJ1-4; D gene ambiguous. Per the germline V gene, CDR1 is SEHNR and CDR2 is FQNEAQ (reference sequence). This CDR3 spans 15 amino acids. The V end lost 1 base, the J end lost 2 bases, and 8 bases lay between the germline ends. In DNA, the CDR3 is TGTGCCAGCAGCTTAGGCAGATCCACTAATGAAAAACTGTTTTTT. This translates into CASSLGRSTNEKLFF.

V gene TRBV18 combines with J gene TRBJ1-1; maybe TRBD1 (5 bases). Germline V gene lookup returns CDR1 KGHSH and CDR2 LQKENI. The CDR3 is made up of 14 amino acids. Between the trimmed V and J ends, which lost 2 bases and 7 bases, there was a span of 14 bases. In DNA form, the CDR3 reads TGTGCCAGCTCACCAATCCTAAGCGGGGGTGAAGCTTTCTTT. This gives the protein CASSPILSGGEAFF.

The rearrangement joins TRBV18 to TRBJ2-7; 14 bases align to TRBD2. The CDR3 totals 15 residues. CDR1 is KGHSH, CDR2 LQKENI, per germline. V lost 6 bases and J lost 1; bases outside the gene matches: 2. The DNA of the CDR3 is TGTGCCAGCTCCCGGACTAGCGGGGGGTCCTACGAGCAGTACTTC. This sequence encodes CASSRTSGGSYEQYF.

This chain joins TRBV18 and TRBJ1-3; D is uncertain. The V end lost 0 bases, the J end lost 0 bases, and 6 bases lay between the germline ends. Germline V gene data show CDR1 as KGHSH and CDR2 as LQKENI. This CDR3 spans 15 amino acids. The CDR3 DNA follows: TGTGCCAGCTCACCACCCGAAACCTCTGGAAACACCATATATTTT. Amino acids: CASSPPETSGNTIYF.

This rearrangement joins TRBV9 to TRBJ1-2; maybe TRBD1 (5 bases). Germline V gene data show CDR1 as SGDLS and CDR2 as YYNGEE. The V and J ends lost 0 bases and 2 bases respectively, with 11 bases between them. This CDR3 spans 15 amino acids. The CDR3 sequence: CASSVVSGTNYGYTF. CDR3 sequence (DNA): TGTGCCAGCAGCGTAGTTTCAGGGACCAACTATGGCTACACCTTC.

This clone was found once. V gene TRBV5-1 combines with J gene TRBJ2-5; D call uncertain. CDR3 length equals 12 residues. Trimming took 1 base from V and 4 from J, leaving 5 bases between them. Germline CDR1 SGHRS, CDR2 YFSETQ. The CDR3: CASSLRLETQYF. CDR3 nucleotides: TGCGCCAGCAGCTTGCGTCTAGAGACCCAGTACTTC.

V is TRBV25-1 and J is TRBJ2-7; 7 positions match TRBD1. Trimming removed 4 bases from V and 5 bases from J; junction bases left unmatched: 8. The CDR3 spans 14 residues. CDR1 and CDR2 (germline): MGHDK, SYGVNS. CDR3 sequence (DNA): TGTGCCAGCAGTGCTTACACAGGGGTCCACGAGCAGTACTTC. Protein product: CASSAYTGVHEQYF.

The chain links TRBV6-1 to TRBJ2-5; the D gene is possibly TRBD1 (6 bases). V lost 3 bases and J lost 5, with 13 bases in between. This CDR3 has 14 residues. Germline loops: CDR1 MNHNS, CDR2 SASEGT. CDR3 in DNA: TGTGCCAGCAGTGAGACAGGTGATGGCGAGACCCAGTACTTC. It is translated as CASSETGDGETQYF.

A single count supports this clone. The chain recombines TRBV2 with TRBJ1-1; D call uncertain. The length of the CDR3 is 15 residues. Between the trimmed V and J ends, which lost 7 bases and 2 bases, there was a span of 17 bases. Per the germline V gene, CDR1 is SNHLY and CDR2 is FYNNEI. The CDR3 reads CASIGERAPNTEAFF. The DNA of the CDR3 is TGTGCCAGCATTGGGGAGAGGGCACCTAACACTGAAGCTTTCTTT. Using reference TRBV2 and TRBJ1-1 for the parts outside the CDR3, the full variable domain is EPEVTQTPSHQVTQMGQEVILRCVPISNHLYFYWYRQILGQKVEFLVSFYNNEISEKSEIFDDQFSVERPDGSNFTLKIRSTKLEDSAMYFCASIGERAPNTEAFFGQGTRLTVV.